This T cell receptor (beta chain) came from a study of blood T cell repertoires in COVID-19 (dated by TCRdb to the early 2020s). With respect to the entire study: Samples from collaborators originated in the United States, Italy and Spain and spanned both the acute and convalescent phases of COVID-19. The prospective study material was composed of cDNA or gDNA derived from T cells, B-cell-depleted T cells, or PBMCs. Subjects who had been exposed to COVID-19, were actively infected with it, or had recovered from it provided the deeply sampled blood TCRbeta repertoires that made up the dataset. A freely available public database, intended as a resource for researchers studying the immune response to SARS-CoV-2, is where the repertoires were released. The samples were drawn from the first 160 participants of the ongoing ImmuneRACE study and from some 1,300 subjects provided by 6 global collaborators. Sample metadata almost always included a de-identified subject ID, COVID-19 status, age in years and sex. Where available, HLA class I and class II types were obtained from metadata supplied by the sample provider rather than from assay-based typing. What the study reported, not specific to this receptor: How much clinical and demographic metadata was included differed by source and by participant, and the metadata was provided uncurated.

TCRbeta CDR3 regions were amplified from genomic DNA using the immunoSEQ Assay, a bias-controlled multiplex PCR. Per the authors' processing: Nucleated cell counts per sample were estimated from amplification of reference gene primers within the assay. To quantify the absolute abundance of each unique TCRbeta CDR3 rearrangement, sequence reads were collapsed and filtered. For each sample, productive Simpson clonality was calculated as the square root of Simpson's diversity index across productive rearrangements. What TCRdb holds here is the immuneACCESS table cut down to in-frame rearrangements. Part of the clones is not present; checked against another copy, under half of the missing clones reflect an unresolved V gene, and the others are unexplained. That table gives V, J and clone size, and the DNA gave D and trimming. Within this sample are roughly 420,000 clones, with over 75% of them counted one time only. The top ten clonotypes cover more than 0.85% of the sample.

This clone has a handful of counts. Its antigen remains unidentified. It has no much larger one-base neighbor in the sample; base qualities were not kept. CDR3 length: 17 amino acids, cysteine to phenylalanine. Only the CDR3 portion is preserved as DNA: 51 bases, with reading frame beginning at the first base. The trim is 4 bases for V and 1 base for J, with a gap of 16 bases between the germline ends. The germline V gene gives CDR1 as KGHDR and CDR2 as SFDVKD. In the prospective study, participants were 18 to 89 years old, resided in fewer than 25 geographic areas of the United States, and were enrolled through a virtual design. Cohort assignment in the prospective study relied on participant-reported clinical history from a screening survey and a study questionnaire. In the prospective study, whole blood, serum and a nasopharyngeal or oropharyngeal swab were collected from each participant by mobile phlebotomists. Prospective study participants could optionally give additional blood draws and questionnaires over an approximately 2-month period. Before DNA extraction, blood samples from the prospective study were shipped at room temperature or frozen.

This TCR was sampled from a woman in her twenties or thirties with acute COVID-19. The sequenced sample consisted of PBMCs or T cells enriched from blood (not recorded which). This chain joins TRBV24-1 to TRBJ1-5; the D gene assignment is ambiguous. The CDR3 is CATSDIPGIRSNQPQHF. The DNA sequence reads TGTGCCACCAGTGACATACCGGGAATTAGGAGCAATCAGCCCCAGCATTTT.